The 31 T cell receptor beta chains reported below all come from one sample, sequenced in a study of identical twins (dated by TCRdb to the mid-2010s). Receptor libraries were prepared by 5' RACE. For sequencing, an Illumina HiSeq 2000 was employed. The public reads were quality trimmed at Q25 with fastp and then assembled into clones with MiXCR by TCRdb, keeping productive beta chains. Each CDR3 protein gets just one entry, which takes the most common genes and DNA from the rows behind it. The sample table shows 500,000 to 700,000 distinct CDR3 sequences, and roughly 6.6% are seen once. Of the sample, 1.6% falls within the top ten clones. The sample was also linked to a second study, of yellow fever vaccine responses in identical twins.

Sequences were obtained from PBMCs. The receptors derive from a woman between 18 and 30 years old in good health.

This clonotype was found many times. The CDR3 bases are TGTGCCACCCTTAAACAGGGAGGAGGCACTGAAGCTTTCTTT. Amino acids: CATLKQGGGTEAFF. The chain combines TRBV10-3 with TRBJ1-1; tentative D call: TRBD1 (6 bases). Germline CDR1 is ENHRY and CDR2 is SYGVKD. There are 14 residues in the CDR3. Trimming shortened V by 10 bases and J by 4 bases, and 19 bases separated the two germline ends.

This clonotype was recorded at least ten times. The chain carries TRBV5-1 and TRBJ2-3, with 7 bases that match TRBD2. The CDR3 spans 15 residues. Germline assignment: CDR1 SGHRS and CDR2 YFSETQ. The ends lost 4 bases at V and 2 bases at J; junction bases unmatched: 7. CDR3 in DNA: TGCGCCAGCAGCCCTAACAGCGGGGACACAGATACGCAGTATTTT. Translation gives CASSPNSGDTDTQYF.

This clonotype was observed many times. The CDR3 sequence: CASSPGGRSEQYF. The CDR3 bases are TGTGCCAGCAGCCCCGGTGGAAGGAGCGAGCAGTACTTC. The chain employs TRBV7-9 and TRBJ2-7; D gene ambiguous. Trimming left V 5 bases short and J 6 bases short, with 14 bases between. The CDR3 totals 13 residues. CDR1 is SEHNR, CDR2 FQNEAQ, per germline (reference sequence).

This clonotype has a count of ten or more. This chain joins TRBV20-1 and TRBJ2-1; TRBD2 is a possible D gene (5 bases). The germline gives CDR1 DFQATT, CDR2 SNEGSKA (reference sequence). This CDR3 has 14 residues. Trimming cost V 6 bases and J 8 bases, with 20 bases left between them. The CDR3 loop is CSAVVGSEVDEQFF. The CDR3 nucleotides read TGCAGTGCCGTCGTAGGGAGTGAGGTGGATGAGCAGTTCTTC.

In this sample, this clonotype turned up a few times. The rearrangement joins TRBV27 to TRBJ1-6; 9 nucleotides line up with TRBD1. Germline V gene sequence: CDR1 MNHEY, CDR2 SMNVEV (reference sequence). Losses at the gene ends were 2 bases for V and 11 bases for J; bases not matched to a gene: 10. The CDR3 contains 16 residues. CDR3 amino acids: CASSLRGQGTLTPLHF. In DNA, the CDR3 is TGTGCCAGCAGTTTACGCGGACAGGGGACCCTGACACCCCTCCACTTT.

The chain carries TRBV29-1 and TRBJ2-7; the match to TRBD2 covers 9 bases. Germline trimming cut 5 bases from V and 9 bases from J; bases unmatched to any gene: 8. The CDR3 is 12 amino acids. Germline V gene lookup returns CDR1 SQVTM and CDR2 ANQGSEA. CDR3 bases: TGCAGCGTTAGGACTAGCGAGGCGCCGCAGTACTTC. It codes for CSVRTSEAPQYF.

This clonotype was counted between two and nine times. CDR3 sequence reads: CASSPGGSGVYNEQFF. The DNA for the CDR3 is TGTGCCAGCAGCCCAGGAGGTAGCGGGGTCTACAATGAGCAGTTCTTC. V gene TRBV3-1 combines with J gene TRBJ2-1; TRBD2 matches at 8 bases. Trimming cost V 4 bases and J 3 bases; bases outside gene matches: 8. CDR3 length: 16 residues. The germline CDR1 and CDR2 sequences are LGHDT and YNNKEL (reference sequence).

V and J are TRBV12-3 or TRBV12-4 and TRBJ2-3; D remains ambiguous. V was clipped by 5 bases and J by 5 bases, with 8 bases between them. This CDR3 has 12 amino acids. The CDR3 loop is CASSDNLDTQYF. The CDR3 DNA reads TGTGCCAGCAGTGATAATTTAGATACGCAGTATTTT.

This clonotype has just a few counts. The chain uses TRBV27 and TRBJ2-2; D may correspond to TRBD1 or TRBD2 (5 bases each). This CDR3 contains 14 residues. V shed 6 bases and J shed 5 bases, with 13 bases lying between them. Germline-derived CDR1 and CDR2 are MNHEY and SMNVEV (reference sequence). CDR3 sequence: CASRSPWGTGELFF. The CDR3 DNA sequence: TGTGCCAGCAGGTCCCCGTGGGGGACCGGGGAGCTGTTTTTT.

This clonotype was counted only a few times. The chain is built from TRBV13 and TRBJ2-1, with D hard to call. The germline CDR1 and CDR2 sequences are PRHDT and FYEKMQ (reference sequence). The CDR3 runs to 11 residues. Trimming removed 5 bases at V and 9 bases at J, with 8 bases between. The CDR3 reads CASSERAEQFF. Here the CDR3 DNA reads TGTGCCAGCAGCGAGCGTGCTGAGCAGTTCTTC. The whole variable domain, remainder taken from reference TRBV13 and TRBJ2-1, is AAGVIQSPRHLIKEKRETATLKCYPIPRHDTVYWYQQGPGQDPQFLISFYEKMQSDKGSIPDRFSAQQFSDYHSELNMSSLELGDSALYFCASSERAEQFFGPGTRLTVL.

This clonotype has ten or more counts. J is TRBJ2-7 and V is TRBV20-1; 7 nucleotides align to TRBD1. The CDR3 is 12 residues long. CDR1 and CDR2 (germline): DFQATT, SNEGSKA (reference sequence). The V segment lost 5 bases and the J segment 2 bases; nucleotides outside the gene matches: 3. The CDR3: CSAWDSPYEQYF. The CDR3 nucleotides are TGCAGTGCTTGGGACAGTCCCTACGAGCAGTACTTC.

The chain recombines TRBV3-1 with TRBJ2-7, with 9 bases aligning to TRBD1. The CDR3 is 18 residues long. Looked up from germline, CDR1 is LGHDT and CDR2 is YNNKEL (reference sequence). Losses at the gene ends were 4 bases for V and 2 bases for J; bases not matched to a gene: 15. The CDR3 DNA reads as TGTGCCAGCAGCCCGGGGCTCGGGACAGGGTTGGATCCCTACGAGCAGTACTTC. Its translation is CASSPGLGTGLDPYEQYF.

Many counts were recorded for this clonotype. This sequence joins TRBV6-2 or TRBV6-3 and TRBJ2-2; D is unresolved. CDR3 length equals 10 residues. Looked up from germline, CDR1 is MNHEY and CDR2 is SVGEGT. V was clipped by 6 bases and J by 7 bases, with 3 bases between them. The CDR3 coding sequence is TGTGCCAGCAGGGACGGGGAGCTGTTTTTT. Protein sequence: CASRDGELFF.

This chain connects TRBV2 to TRBJ2-2; TRBD2 might be the D (5 bases). V lost 3 bases to trimming and J lost 10 bases, with 9 bases between them. The CDR3 has 12 amino acids. Germline CDR1 SNHLY, CDR2 FYNNEI. Here the CDR3 reads CASSEEVEELFF. CDR3 DNA sequence: TGTGCCAGCAGTGAGGAGGTCGAGGAGCTGTTTTTT.

The chain has TRBV2 and TRBJ1-5, with 11 bases lining up with TRBD1. The CDR3 covers 16 residues. Germline CDR1 SNHLY, CDR2 FYNNEI. The J segment lost 5 bases and the V segment lost 3 bases, leaving 6 bases of the junction unmatched. CDR3 residues: CASSDRGQGGDQPQHF. CDR3 sequence (DNA): TGTGCCAGCAGTGATAGGGGACAGGGGGGGGATCAGCCCCAGCATTTT.

There are a few counts of this clonotype. V usage is TRBV20-1 and J usage is TRBJ2-5; 8 bases fit TRBD2. J gave up 4 bases and V 6 bases, and 13 bases lay outside the gene matches. The germline V gene encodes CDR1 DFQATT and CDR2 SNEGSKA (reference sequence). The CDR3 spans 15 residues. The CDR3 loop is CSAPGLALGAETQYF. The DNA for the CDR3 is TGCAGTGCGCCTGGACTAGCCCTGGGGGCAGAGACCCAGTACTTC.

This clonotype was counted only a few times. V usage is TRBV20-1 and J usage is TRBJ2-1; 13 bases match TRBD2. The J segment lost 10 bases and the V segment lost 0 bases, leaving 6 bases of the junction unmatched. The CDR3 extends over 15 amino acids. CDR1 is DFQATT and CDR2 is SNEGSKA in the germline V gene (reference sequence). CDR3 sequence: CSARDRGLAGPEQFF. In DNA, the CDR3 is TGCAGTGCTAGAGATCGGGGACTAGCGGGACCCGAGCAGTTCTTC.

This clonotype turned up a few times. The chain carries TRBV18 and TRBJ2-5; D not resolved. V dropped 3 bases and J dropped 4 bases, with 12 bases sitting between them. CDR1 and CDR2 (germline): KGHSH, LQKENI. The CDR3 covers 14 residues. This chain's CDR3 is CASSPSRPGETQYF. CDR3 coding DNA: TGTGCCAGCTCACCTTCCCGGCCGGGAGAGACCCAGTACTTC.

This clonotype has at least ten counts. V and J are TRBV12-3 or TRBV12-4 and TRBJ1-1; D might be TRBD1 (5 bases). The CDR3 contains 14 residues. The V and J ends lost 3 bases and 1 base respectively, with 9 bases between them. DNA of the CDR3: TGTGCCAGCAGTTTGACAGCCCAGAACACTGAAGCTTTCTTT. Its protein product is CASSLTAQNTEAFF.

In its sample, this clonotype was seen a few times. The J gene is TRBJ2-5, the V gene TRBV15; 7 positions agree with TRBD1. The germline gives CDR1 LNHNV, CDR2 YYDKDF (reference sequence). The CDR3 has 13 amino acids. The trim removed 5 bases at V and 3 bases at J, leaving 3 bases unmatched. This CDR3 reads CATSGDRKETQYF. The CDR3 DNA reads TGTGCCACCAGCGGGGACAGAAAAGAGACCCAGTACTTC.

The rearrangement uses TRBV24-1 and TRBJ2-7; 9 nucleotides match TRBD1. Germline-derived CDR1 and CDR2 are KGHDR and SFDVKD. The J segment lost 5 bases and the V segment lost 10 bases, leaving 8 bases of the junction unmatched. The CDR3 length is 13 residues. The CDR3 DNA reads TGTGCCACGAGCACAGGGGGCCTAAACGAGCAGTACTTC. It specifies CATSTGGLNEQYF.

The chain links TRBV24-1 to TRBJ2-3; no definite D call. Per the germline V gene, CDR1 is KGHDR and CDR2 is SFDVKD. V lost 0 bases and J 2 bases, leaving 5 bases between the germline ends. The CDR3 is made up of 14 amino acids. The CDR3 DNA reads TGTGCCACCAGTGATTTGCCCTCCACAGATACGCAGTATTTT. It yields the protein CATSDLPSTDTQYF.

The rearrangement links TRBV7-9 to TRBJ2-3; 13 bases map to TRBD2. This CDR3 region has 17 residues. The germline V gene encodes CDR1 SEHNR and CDR2 FQNEAQ (reference sequence). The J segment lost 0 bases and the V segment lost 6 bases, leaving 6 bases of the junction unmatched. The chain's CDR3 is CASRLAGGPESTDTQYF. DNA of the CDR3: TGTGCCAGCAGACTAGCGGGAGGGCCGGAGAGCACAGATACGCAGTATTTT. The whole variable domain, remainder taken from reference TRBV7-9 and TRBJ2-3, is DTGVSQNPRHKITKRGQNVTFRCDPISEHNRLYWYRQTLGQGPEFLTYFQNEAQLEKSRLLSDRFSAERPKGSFSTLEIQRTEQGDSAMYLCASRLAGGPESTDTQYFGPGTRLTVL.

This clonotype has only a few counts. The rearrangement uses TRBV3-1 and TRBJ2-7, with D hard to call. The V end was cut by 3 bases, the J end by 2 bases, with 5 bases between. The germline V gene has CDR1 LGHDT and CDR2 YNNKEL (reference sequence). This CDR3 has 12 amino acids. CDR3 amino acids: CASSHTAYEQYF. CDR3 DNA sequence: TGTGCCAGCAGCCATACTGCCTACGAGCAGTACTTC.

This clonotype was detected many times. The chain couples TRBV2 to TRBJ2-2; possibly TRBD2 for D (6 bases). This CDR3 spans 13 amino acids. CDR1 is SNHLY and CDR2 is FYNNEI in the germline V gene. V lost 3 bases to trimming and J lost 4 bases, with 6 bases between them. The CDR3 sequence: CASSDGGTGELFF. In DNA, the CDR3 is TGTGCCAGCAGTGACGGGGGCACCGGGGAGCTGTTTTTT. Together with reference TRBV2 and TRBJ2-2, the CDR3 gives the full variable domain: EPEVTQTPSHQVTQMGQEVILRCVPISNHLYFYWYRQILGQKVEFLVSFYNNEISEKSEIFDDQFSVERPDGSNFTLKIRSTKLEDSAMYFCASSDGGTGELFFGEGSRLTVL.

This clonotype came up many times. The CDR3 sequence: CASSFDSYEQYF. The CDR3 DNA sequence: TGCGCCAGCAGCTTTGACTCCTACGAGCAGTACTTC. The chain uses TRBV5-1 and TRBJ2-7, with D uncertain. With 2 bases removed from V and 0 bases from J, the gap between germline ends came to 3 bases. CDR1 is SGHRS, CDR2 YFSETQ, per germline. The CDR3 spans 12 residues.

This clonotype showed up many times. This chain uses TRBV20-1 with TRBJ2-1; no reliable D call. CDR3 length: 14 amino acids. Per germline, CDR1 DFQATT and CDR2 SNEGSKA (reference sequence). V lost 3 bases and J 0 bases, leaving 9 bases between the germline ends. Written as DNA, the CDR3 is TGCAGTGCTAGTGTAGCTAGCTCCTACAATGAGCAGTTCTTC. Protein: CSASVASSYNEQFF.

In this sample, this clonotype turned up many times. The CDR3 region has the DNA TGTGCCAGCAGACCCGAGGGGGGGGGGAATGAAAAACTGTTTTTT. This translates into CASRPEGGGNEKLFF. The genes are TRBV27 and TRBJ1-4, with D possibly matching TRBD1 (6 bases). Between the trimmed V and J ends, which lost 6 bases and 5 bases, there was a span of 16 bases. CDR1 MNHEY and CDR2 SMNVEV come from the germline V gene (reference sequence). CDR3 length equals 15 residues.

This chain joins TRBV5-1 and TRBJ2-3; 12 bases line up with TRBD2. Trimming took 2 bases from V and 4 from J; bases not matched to a gene: 5. The CDR3 contains 16 residues. CDR1 and CDR2 (germline): SGHRS, YFSETQ. The CDR3 here is CASSFQTSGGPDTQYF. As DNA, the CDR3 is TGCGCCAGCAGCTTTCAGACTAGCGGGGGACCAGATACGCAGTATTTT.

This clonotype was seen at least ten times. The rearrangement uses TRBV29-1 and TRBJ2-1; no definite D call. CDR1 and CDR2 from the germline V gene are SQVTM and ANQGSEA. Trimming removed 0 bases at V and 4 bases at J, with 13 bases between. The length of the CDR3 is 15 residues. In DNA, the CDR3 is TGCAGCGTTGAAGATTACTTAAAAGGGTACAATGAGCAGTTCTTC. Its translation: CSVEDYLKGYNEQFF.

In its sample, this clonotype was seen many times. CDR3 in DNA: TGTGCCGCAACGGGGCACGGTAATGAAAAACTGTTTTTT. It yields the protein CAATGHGNEKLFF. This chain links TRBV2 with TRBJ1-4, with a weak D call TRBD1 (5 bases). Trimming left V 11 bases short and J 4 bases short, with 14 bases between. CDR1 is SNHLY and CDR2 is FYNNEI in the germline V gene. This CDR3 is 13 amino acids long.